This TCR beta chain was profiled in a study of blood T cell repertoires in COVID-19. Study-wide background: Acute and convalescent COVID-19 samples came from the United States, Italy and Spain. Sample material is recorded as cDNA or gDNA derived from T cells, B-cell-depleted T cells, or PBMCs.

Seattle's cohort entered during active infection and was followed longitudinally. With 5 bases removed from V and 5 bases from J, the gap between germline ends came to 4 bases. This CDR3 has 11 residues. CDR1 is KGHSH, CDR2 LQKENI, per germline. This clone was seen at least ten times. Under the authors' procedure: How many nucleated cells were present was estimated from reference gene primer amplification. Produced via immunoSEQ multiplex PCR; TCRdb's table is partial and in-frame only. Clone size and V and J calls were adopted from that table, with D and trimming inferred from the DNA. The profile shows roughly 300,000 clones, roughly 90% of them singletons.

Input material: peripheral blood. The chain is built from TRBV18 and TRBJ2-1; D gene ambiguous. This clonotype originated in a woman in her thirties with COVID-19, enrolled during active disease. The CDR3 sequence: CASSEDNEQFF. The CDR3 coding sequence is TGTGCCAGCTCAGAGGACAATGAGCAGTTCTTC.